This T cell receptor (beta chain) was captured by sequencing in a study of blood T cell repertoires in COVID-19. Assay used: immunoSEQ multiplex PCR; TCRdb lists only in-frame clones, some missing. The sample comprises a few hundred thousand clones, around nine tenths of which are singletons, and about 4.6% rests with the top ten. The CDR3 covers 14 residues. The germline CDR1 and CDR2 sequences are SGHNT and YYREEE (reference sequence). With 4 bases removed from V and 2 bases from J, the gap between germline ends came to 13 bases. The source material was PBMCs or T cells enriched from blood (not recorded which). The rearrangement joins TRBV5-4 to TRBJ2-7; weak D call: TRBD1 (6 bases). This TCR was recovered from a woman in her thirties who had been exposed to COVID-19. The CDR3 region is CASSPDSTPYEQYF. As DNA, the CDR3 is TGTGCCAGCAGCCCGGACAGCACTCCCTACGAGCAGTACTTC.